The 12 T cell receptor beta chains below were found in one sample sequenced in a study of regulatory T cells in long-lasting Graves disease. The TCR beta library used iRepertoire HTBI primers with Arm-PCR amplification of CDR3. TCRdb passed the multiplex PCR reads through MiXCR, listing each CDR3 protein once. The data contain more than 300,000 distinct CDR3 sequences, roughly a fifth of them singletons. Indicated time point: persistent/refractory GD, antithyroid drugs over 5 years with positive TRAb. Extracted RNA from PBMCs served as the source of the TCR library. This specimen was peripheral blood mononuclear cells (PBMCs), taken when the disease was refractory, from a patient treated with antithyroid drugs. These receptors were taken from a female donor with Graves disease.

Turning to this clonotype: Compared with germline, one end of the junction differs, possibly owing to a read error. The J gene is TRBJ2-5, the V gene TRBV4-1; D remains ambiguous. The CDR3 is 15 amino acids. Per the germline V gene, CDR1 is MGHRA and CDR2 is YSYEKL. As DNA, the CDR3 is TGCGCCAGCAGCCAATTTGTCGCAGTCCAAGAGGCCCAGTACTTC. Translated, it gives CASSQFVAVQEAQYF.

This clonotype was counted a few times. This chain links TRBV4-3 with TRBJ2-2; no definite D call. V lost 0 bases and J 0 bases, leaving 11 bases between the germline ends. Germline CDR1 and CDR2: LGHNA and YSLEER. This CDR3 spans 17 amino acids. CDR3 DNA sequence: TGCGCCAGCAGCCAAGAGGCATACCCCACGAACACCGGGGAGCTGTTTTTT. It translates to CASSQEAYPTNTGELFF.

This chain uses TRBV14 with TRBJ2-7; 8 bases fit TRBD1. Germline CDR1 SGHDN, CDR2 FVKESK. The CDR3 loop spans 18 amino acids. Unmatched junction bases numbered 15, after V lost 3 bases and J lost 2 bases. CDR3 region: CASSHLGQGRFRPYEQYF. DNA for the CDR3: TGTGCCAGCAGCCACCTCGGACAGGGAAGGTTTCGGCCCTACGAGCAGTACTTC.

The chain links TRBV6-1 to TRBJ1-5; the D is unclear. Trimming shortened V by 6 bases and J by 0 bases, and 15 bases separated the two germline ends. The CDR3 is made up of 16 amino acids. Germline CDR1 is MNHNS and CDR2 is SASEGT. CDR3 bases: TGTGCCAGCAGATTCAACCCCCTTAATAGCAATCAGCCCCAGCATTTT. This sequence encodes CASRFNPLNSNQPQHF.

V usage is TRBV10-3 and J usage is TRBJ2-7; the match to TRBD2 covers 7 bases. The length of the CDR3 is 14 residues. Germline CDR1 is ENHRY and CDR2 is SYGVKD. Trimming at V came to 10 bases and at J to 4 bases, leaving 13 bases not matched to a gene. DNA for the CDR3: TGTGCCACCCTAAACTGGGGAGGGGAATACGAGCAGTACTTC. Encoded protein: CATLNWGGEYEQYF.

This clonotype occurred a few times. The chain combines TRBV6-6 with TRBJ1-6; possible D gene TRBD1, 5 bases. Germline V CDR1 and CDR2: MNHNY, SVGAGI (reference sequence). V dropped 0 bases and J dropped 7 bases, with 16 bases sitting between them. The CDR3 runs to 17 residues. The CDR3 region is CASSYSQTRDGNSPLHF. CDR3 DNA sequence: TGTGCCAGCAGTTACTCGCAGACCCGGGACGGAAATTCACCCCTCCACTTT.

V and J are TRBV5-1 and TRBJ2-1; D not certain. The V and J ends lost 2 bases and 3 bases respectively, with 15 bases between them. Looked up from germline, CDR1 is SGHRS and CDR2 is YFSETQ. The CDR3 is 16 amino acids. CDR3 region: CASSLTPGPYYNEQFF. CDR3 nucleotides: TGCGCCAGCAGCTTAACTCCGGGTCCTTACTACAATGAGCAGTTCTTC. Supplemented by reference TRBV5-1 and TRBJ2-1, the full variable domain reads KAGVTQTPRYLIKTRGQQVTLSCSPISGHRSVSWYQQTPGQGLQFLFEYFSETQRNKGNFPGRFSGRQFSNSRSEMNVSTLELGDSALYLCASSLTPGPYYNEQFFGPGTRLTVL.

This clonotype was counted ten times or more. The chain uses TRBV5-1 and TRBJ2-7, with D unclear. Trimming shortened V by 4 bases and J by 1 base, and 9 bases separated the two germline ends. The CDR3 covers 13 residues. CDR1 and CDR2 (germline): SGHRS, YFSETQ. The CDR3 spells CASSRAQSYEQYF. The CDR3 DNA sequence: TGCGCCAGCAGCCGAGCGCAATCCTACGAGCAGTACTTC.

This clonotype was observed a handful of times. The V and J genes are TRBV7-8 and TRBJ1-5; the D is unclear. The germline CDR1 and CDR2 sequences are SGHVS and FQNEAQ. V lost 2 bases, J lost 3 bases, and 11 bases lay in between. This CDR3 contains 15 residues. CDR3 sequence (DNA): TGTGCCAGCAGCTTATCGCCGGGCCTCAATCAGCCCCAGCATTTT. Its translation: CASSLSPGLNQPQHF.

J is TRBJ2-3 and V is TRBV29-1; the match to TRBD2 covers 7 bases. CDR3 size: 14 residues. V dropped 5 bases and J dropped 2; count of bases not matched to a gene: 7. CDR1 is SQVTM, CDR2 ANQGSEA, per germline. The CDR3 bases are TGCAGCGTTACTAGCGCAGGAAACACAGATACGCAGTATTTT. This translates into CSVTSAGNTDTQYF.

This clonotype has a handful of counts. A much larger clone lies one base from this, so it may be a read error. This rearrangement joins TRBV12-3 or TRBV12-4 to TRBJ1-1; D remains ambiguous. This CDR3 is built from 12 residues. This CDR3 reads CASSRSATEASF. The CDR3 bases are TGTGCCAGCAGCAGGTCCGCGACTGAAGCTTCCTTT.

This clonotype was seen many times. This chain connects TRBV15 to TRBJ1-1; the D is unclear. CDR3 size: 14 residues. V shed 5 bases and J shed 1 base, with 11 bases lying between them. Per the germline V gene, CDR1 is LNHNV and CDR2 is YYDKDF (reference sequence). The CDR3 loop is CATSEHNKNTEAFF. The CDR3 nucleotides are TGTGCCACCAGCGAGCACAACAAGAACACTGAAGCTTTCTTT.